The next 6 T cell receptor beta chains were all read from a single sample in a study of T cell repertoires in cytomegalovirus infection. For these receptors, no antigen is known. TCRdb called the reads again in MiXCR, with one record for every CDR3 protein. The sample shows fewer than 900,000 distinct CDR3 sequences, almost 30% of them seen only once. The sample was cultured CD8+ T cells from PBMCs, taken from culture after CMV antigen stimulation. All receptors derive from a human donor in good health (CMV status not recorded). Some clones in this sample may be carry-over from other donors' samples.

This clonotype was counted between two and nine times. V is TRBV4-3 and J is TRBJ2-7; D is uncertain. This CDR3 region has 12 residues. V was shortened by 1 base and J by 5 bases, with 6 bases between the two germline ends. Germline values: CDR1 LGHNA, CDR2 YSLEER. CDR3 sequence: CASSQGSHEQYV. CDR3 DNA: TGCGCCAGCAGCCAAGGATCCCACGAGCAGTACGTC.

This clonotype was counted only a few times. CDR3 sequence: CASTDHFTRAELFF. CDR3 nucleotides: TGTGCCAGCACCGACCACTTCACCCGGGCCGAACTGTTTTTT. The V and J genes are TRBV12-3 or TRBV12-4 and TRBJ1-4; D remains ambiguous. V lost 7 bases to trimming and J lost 12 bases, with 21 bases between them. The CDR3 has 14 residues.

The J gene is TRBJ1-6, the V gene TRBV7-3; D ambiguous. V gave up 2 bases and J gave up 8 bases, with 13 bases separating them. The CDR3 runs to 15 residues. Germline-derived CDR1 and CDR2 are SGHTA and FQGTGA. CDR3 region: CASSLRDGHDSPLHF. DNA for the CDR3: TGTGCCAGCAGCTTACGTGACGGGCACGATTCACCCCTCCACTTT.

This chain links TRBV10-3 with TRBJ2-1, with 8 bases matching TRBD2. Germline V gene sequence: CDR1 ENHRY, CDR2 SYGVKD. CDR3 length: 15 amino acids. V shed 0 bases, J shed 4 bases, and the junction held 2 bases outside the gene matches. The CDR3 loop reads CAISESSGGYNEQFF. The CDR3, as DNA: TGTGCCATCAGTGAGTCAAGCGGGGGTTACAATGAGCAGTTCTTC.

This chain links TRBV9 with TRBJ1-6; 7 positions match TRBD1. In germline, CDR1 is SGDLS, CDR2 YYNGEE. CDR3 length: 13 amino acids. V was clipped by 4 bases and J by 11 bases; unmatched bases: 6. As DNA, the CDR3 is TGTGCCAGCAGCCCTTCAGGGGGGGCACCCCTCCACTTT. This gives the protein CASSPSGGAPLHF. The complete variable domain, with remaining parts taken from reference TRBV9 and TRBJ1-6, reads DSGVTQTPKHLITATGQRVTLRCSPRSGDLSVYWYQQSLDQGLQFLIQYYNGEERAKGNILERFSAQQFPDLHSELNLSSLELGDSALYFCASSPSGGAPLHFGNGTRLTVT.

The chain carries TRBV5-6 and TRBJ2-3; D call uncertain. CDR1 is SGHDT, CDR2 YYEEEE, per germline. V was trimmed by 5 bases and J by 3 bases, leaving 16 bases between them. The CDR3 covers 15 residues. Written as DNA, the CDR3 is TGTGCCAGCAGGTCAGGAATACTGCCTACAGATACGCAGTATTTT. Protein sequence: CASRSGILPTDTQYF.